The 22 T cell receptor beta chains below come from one sample, sequenced in a study of CD8 T cells in Susac syndrome. When the RNA was reverse transcribed, random hexamers were used with an input of roughly 0.45 to 1 ug. TCRdb redid the calling of the immunoSEQ multiplex PCR reads with MiXCR, one entry per CDR3 protein. The sample includes roughly 100,000 distinct CDR3 sequences, roughly 94% seen only once; the top ten take more than 0.3%. The sequencing input was CD4+ T cells from PBMCs. Receptors were obtained from a human donor with Susac syndrome.

V is TRBV2 and J is TRBJ1-5; D is unresolved. The germline CDR1 and CDR2 sequences are SNHLY and FYNNEI. CDR3 length: 13 amino acids. V lost 1 base and J 6 bases, leaving 7 bases between the germline ends. The CDR3 is CASSEDDVQPQHF. CDR3 coding DNA: TGTGCCAGCAGTGAAGACGACGTTCAGCCCCAGCATTTT.

The V and J genes are TRBV29-1 and TRBJ1-1; D gene unclear. Germline-derived CDR1 and CDR2 are SQVTM and ANQGSEA. Deletions cut 3 bases from V and 1 base from J, with 15 bases between. CDR3 length: 15 residues. This CDR3 reads CSVDRRRGWNTEAFF. Written as DNA, the CDR3 is TGCAGCGTTGACAGGCGGCGGGGATGGAACACTGAAGCTTTCTTT.

The chain couples TRBV5-1 to TRBJ2-2; 7 bases map to TRBD2. The CDR3 sequence is 13 residues long. V lost 9 bases to trimming and J lost 6 bases; unmatched junction nucleotides: 8. In germline, CDR1 is SGHRS, CDR2 YFSETQ. The CDR3 protein is CATLGLDSGELFF. The CDR3 bases are TGCGCCACCCTTGGACTAGATTCCGGGGAGCTGTTTTTT.

This chain joins TRBV14 and TRBJ1-4; D is uncertain. Trimming took 4 bases from V and 5 from J, leaving 11 bases between them. Looked up from germline, CDR1 is SGHDN and CDR2 is FVKESK. The CDR3 spans 14 residues. This CDR3 is CASSLTTLNEKLFF. CDR3 coding DNA: TGTGCCAGCAGCCTGACGACCCTCAATGAAAAACTGTTTTTT. Drawing the rest from reference TRBV14 and TRBJ1-4, the complete variable domain is EAGVTQFPSHSVIEKGQTVTLRCDPISGHDNLYWYRRVMGKEIKFLLHFVKESKQDESGMPNNRFLAERTGGTYSTLKVQPAELEDSGVYFCASSLTTLNEKLFFGSGTQLSVL.

This sequence joins TRBV7-2 and TRBJ2-7; TRBD1 matches at 11 bases. The CDR3 contains 15 residues. Unmatched junction bases numbered 6, after V lost 5 bases and J lost 3 bases. Germline lookup yields CDR1 SGHTA and CDR2 FQGNSA. The CDR3 region is CASSRPGTGGYEQYF. The CDR3 bases are TGTGCCAGCAGCCGACCCGGGACAGGGGGCTACGAGCAGTACTTC. Filled out from reference TRBV7-2 and TRBJ2-7, the complete variable domain reads GAGVSQSPSNKVTEKGKDVELRCDPISGHTALYWYRQSLGQGLEFLIYFQGNSAPDKSGLPSDRFSAERTGGSVSTLTIQRTQQEDSAVYLCASSRPGTGGYEQYFGPGTRLTVT.

The chain has TRBV30 and TRBJ1-6; D possibly corresponds to TRBD1 (6 bases). Trimming removed 7 bases from V and 0 bases from J, with 16 bases in between. This CDR3 comprises 16 residues. Germline V CDR1 and CDR2: GTSNPN, SVGIG (reference sequence). DNA for the CDR3: TGTGCCTTGGATTGGAGGGGGAGCTCCTATAATTCACCCCTCCACTTT. Translating it yields CALDWRGSSYNSPLHF.

The rearrangement links TRBV6-2 or TRBV6-3 to TRBJ1-2; 8 bases match TRBD1. Looked up from germline, CDR1 is MNHEY and CDR2 is SVGEGT. This CDR3 has 16 residues. The ends lost 6 bases at V and 3 bases at J; junction bases unmatched: 12. CDR3 protein: CASSQTSDREDYGYTF. The CDR3 DNA reads as TGTGCCAGCAGCCAAACCTCGGACAGGGAGGACTATGGCTACACCTTC.

This rearrangement joins TRBV6-4 to TRBJ2-1; D is perhaps TRBD1 (5 bases). The germline V gene has CDR1 MRHNA and CDR2 SNTAGT. CDR3 length equals 14 residues. The V end was cut by 2 bases, the J end by 2 bases, with 7 bases between. CDR3 DNA: TGTGCCAGCAGTGACCGGACAACCTACAATGAGCAGTTCTTC. It yields the protein CASSDRTTYNEQFF.

V is TRBV27 and J is TRBJ2-5, with 15 bases lining up with TRBD2. Germline V gene sequence: CDR1 MNHEY, CDR2 SMNVEV (reference sequence). Losses at the gene ends were 6 bases for V and 5 bases for J; bases not matched to a gene: 7. CDR3 length equals 16 residues. The CDR3 spells CASRRWTSGGDETQYF. CDR3 DNA: TGTGCCAGCAGACGATGGACTAGCGGGGGGGACGAGACCCAGTACTTC.

The chain joins TRBV3-1 to TRBJ2-7; no clear D. Trimming left V 1 base short and J 1 base short, with 17 bases between. CDR3 length: 17 residues. Per germline, CDR1 LGHDT and CDR2 YNNKEL (reference sequence). CDR3 in amino acids: CASSQGPVPMGSYEQYF. In DNA, the CDR3 is TGTGCCAGCAGCCAAGGTCCGGTCCCCATGGGGTCCTACGAGCAGTACTTC.

The chain combines TRBV20-1 with TRBJ1-5, with D hard to call. Germline CDR1 DFQATT, CDR2 SNEGSKA (reference sequence). Between the trimmed V and J ends, which lost 6 bases and 0 bases, there was a span of 12 bases. CDR3 length equals 14 residues. CDR3 residues: CSALEDVSNQPQHF. The CDR3 DNA reads as TGCAGTGCGTTGGAGGACGTTAGCAATCAGCCCCAGCATTTT.

The rearrangement joins TRBV7-6 to TRBJ1-5; perhaps TRBD1 as D (6 bases). Trimming took off 5 bases at V and 4 bases at J, with 12 bases between the two ends. CDR1 SGHVS and CDR2 FNYEAQ come from the germline V gene. The length of the CDR3 is 14 residues. The CDR3 nucleotides are TGTGCCAGCAGCCGGACAGTTGGAAATCAGCCCCAGCATTTT. Protein: CASSRTVGNQPQHF.

This chain connects TRBV6-5 to TRBJ1-6, with 9 bases identical to TRBD1. The CDR3 spans 18 residues. Germline trimming cut 0 bases from V and 10 bases from J; bases unmatched to any gene: 13. CDR1 is MNHEY, CDR2 SVGAGI, per germline. The CDR3 DNA follows: TGTGCCAGCAGTTACTCGATGACATACGGGACAGGGACCTCACCCCTCCACTTT. It yields the protein CASSYSMTYGTGTSPLHF.

The V gene is TRBV7-2, the J gene TRBJ1-1; D unclear. V was pared by 4 bases and J by 1 base, with 7 bases between. Germline V lookup: CDR1 SGHTA, CDR2 FQGNSA. CDR3 length equals 13 residues. In DNA form, the CDR3 reads TGTGCCAGCAGCTCACCAGGGAACACTGAAGCTTTCTTT. Translating gives CASSSPGNTEAFF.

This chain joins TRBV15 and TRBJ2-3; TRBD1 agrees at 9 bases. This CDR3 is 14 amino acids long. With V trimmed by 5 bases and J by 6 bases, 6 bases remained unmatched. Germline V gives CDR1 LNHNV, CDR2 YYDKDF (reference sequence). Written as DNA, the CDR3 is TGTGCCACCAGCTCGGACAGGGGCAGGGATACGCAGTATTTT. Protein sequence: CATSSDRGRDTQYF.

The chain links TRBV28 to TRBJ2-7, with 9 bases aligning to TRBD2. The CDR3 has 15 residues. V was clipped by 3 bases and J by 3 bases; unmatched bases: 6. CDR1 and CDR2 from the germline V gene are MDHEN and SYDVKM. The CDR3 spells CASSLMSAGGYEQYF. In DNA, the CDR3 is TGTGCCAGCAGTTTGATGTCAGCGGGGGGCTACGAGCAGTACTTC.

The genes are TRBV7-2 and TRBJ1-5; 7 bases are shared with TRBD1. V trimming: 2 bases; J trimming: 2 bases; junction bases outside the gene matches: 3. The V gene's germline CDR1 is SGHTA and CDR2 FQGNSA. This CDR3 has 15 amino acids. The CDR3 region is CASSLHGQGNQPQHF. The CDR3 nucleotides are TGTGCCAGCAGCTTACATGGACAGGGCAATCAGCCCCAGCATTTT.

This chain links TRBV7-9 with TRBJ2-1; weak D call: TRBD1 (6 bases). From germline, CDR1 is SEHNR and CDR2 FQNEAQ (reference sequence). The V end was cut by 1 base, the J end by 2 bases, with 9 bases between. This CDR3 has 15 residues. In nucleotides, the CDR3 is TGTGCCAGCAGCTTAGTCACAGGGCCCTACAATGAGCAGTTCTTC. Translation: CASSLVTGPYNEQFF.

The rearrangement links TRBV20-1 to TRBJ2-1; 8 nucleotides line up with TRBD2. J was trimmed by 7 bases and V by 6 bases; bases with no gene match: 11. The CDR3 is 14 amino acids. Germline V gene sequence: CDR1 DFQATT, CDR2 SNEGSKA (reference sequence). The CDR3 nucleotides are TGCAGTGCCCCTCGGGAGGGGACATGGAATGAGCAGTTCTTC. This gives the protein CSAPREGTWNEQFF.

V is TRBV6-6 and J is TRBJ2-5, with TRBD1 matching 7 bases. Germline V CDR1 and CDR2: MNHNY, SVGAGI (reference sequence). CDR3 length equals 13 residues. Trimming at V came to 5 bases and at J to 6 bases, leaving 6 bases not matched to a gene. CDR3 sequence (DNA): TGTGCCAGCAGTAATGACAGGGAGAAGACCCAGTACTTC. It codes for CASSNDREKTQYF.

For the CDR3, the DNA is TGTGCCAGCACCCGAGGGACGACCGTGACTGAAGCTTTCTTT. It specifies CASTRGTTVTEAFF. V usage is TRBV7-9 and J usage is TRBJ1-1; D may be TRBD1 (5 bases). V was clipped by 7 bases and J by 5 bases, with 17 bases between them. Germline V CDR1 and CDR2: SEHNR, FQNEAQ (reference sequence). CDR3 size: 14 residues.

This sequence joins TRBV20-1 and TRBJ1-3; D is perhaps TRBD1 (6 bases). This CDR3 contains 13 residues. The germline gives CDR1 DFQATT, CDR2 SNEGSKA (reference sequence). V lost 4 bases and J 1 base, leaving 8 bases between the germline ends. The CDR3 sequence is CSATQGSGNTIYF. CDR3 sequence (DNA): TGCAGTGCTACACAGGGATCTGGAAACACCATATATTTT.